These T cell receptor beta chains were read from a single sample in a study of control samples from healthy donors and cancer patients. The method was immunoSEQ multiplex PCR; TCRdb's version includes in-frame clones alone and lacks a portion of them. Of around 76,000 clones in the sample, around 90% were seen once. The specimen was PBMCs. All receptors derive from a woman between 45 and 65 years old with colorectal cancer. The CDR3 runs from the conserved cysteine through the conserved F or W. The D gene is left open where the match is weak. Only part of the rows carry a size: once, few, many, or a class if the clone is expanded.

V,size,J,length,D,CDR3,DNA
TRBV10-3,NA,TRBJ2-1,14,TRBD2,CAIRKRGDYNEQFF,TGTGCCATCAGAAAGCGGGGCGACTACAATGAGCAGTTCTTC
TRBV18,NA,TRBJ2-2,13,NA,CASSPQGAGELFF,TGTGCCAGCTCACCACAGGGGGCCGGGGAGCTGTTTTTT
TRBV12-3/TRBV12-4,NA,TRBJ1-2,13,NA,CASRWGQGGGYTF,TGTGCCAGCAGATGGGGCCAGGGAGGAGGCTACACCTTC
TRBV6-1,NA,TRBJ2-3,13,NA,CASSDRLGDTQYF,TGTGCCAGCAGTGACCGACTAGGGGATACGCAGTATTTT
TRBV5-1,NA,TRBJ2-6,16,NA,CASSLEGNSGANVLTF,TGCGCCAGCAGCTTGGAAGGGAACTCTGGGGCCAACGTCCTGACTTTC
TRBV29-1,NA,TRBJ2-3,13,NA,CSGGSNLIDTQYF,TGCAGCGGAGGATCGAATCTGATAGATACGCAGTATTTT
TRBV19,NA,TRBJ1-3,16,TRBD1,CASSINRGRTGNTIYF,TGTGCCAGTAGCATAAACAGGGGACGGACTGGAAACACCATATATTTT
TRBV15,NA,TRBJ1-5,17,TRBD1,CATSREAGGRGNQPQHF,TGTGCCACCAGCAGAGAGGCAGGGGGCCGAGGAAATCAGCCCCAGCATTTT
TRBV13,NA,TRBJ2-3,16,TRBD2,CASSSRGLAGTDTQYF,TGTGCCAGCAGCTCTAGGGGACTAGCGGGAACAGATACGCAGTATTTT
TRBV10-3,NA,TRBJ1-1,13,NA,CATIRQPNTEAFF,TGTGCCACCATTCGACAGCCGAACACTGAAGCTTTCTTT
TRBV3-1/TRBV3-2,NA,TRBJ2-3,15,NA,CASSQSRGPTDTQYF,TGTGCCAGCAGCCAATCTAGGGGTCCCACAGATACGCAGTATTTT
TRBV6-1,NA,TRBJ1-5,14,NA,CASTNQGGIQPQHF,TGTGCCAGCACCAATCAAGGCGGGATTCAGCCCCAGCATTTT
TRBV15,NA,TRBJ2-2,11,NA,CATSRDGELFF,TGTGCCACCAGCAGAGATGGGGAGCTGTTTTTT
TRBV6-5,NA,TRBJ1-6,12,NA,CASVWQNSPLHF,TGTGCCAGCGTTTGGCAGAATTCACCCCTCCACTTT
TRBV5-1,NA,TRBJ1-2,13,NA,CARSLVGGEGYTF,TGCGCCCGCAGCTTGGTCGGGGGGGAGGGCTACACCTTC
TRBV7-8,once,TRBJ1-2,16,NA,CASSSLGAPSPSGYTF,TGTGCCAGCAGTTCCCTCGGGGCTCCCTCCCCGAGTGGCTACACCTTC
TRBV18,NA,TRBJ1-1,14,TRBD1,CASSPGTGDTEAFF,TGTGCCAGCTCCCCCGGGACAGGGGACACTGAAGCTTTCTTT